Listed below are T cell receptor beta chains from one sample, sequenced in a study of radiation and T cells in renal cell carcinoma. Some clones are missing from TCRdb's copy, which holds only in-frame ones; the method was immunoSEQ multiplex PCR. The table records 94,000 or so clones, over 65% of them present only once. The sequencing used blood, collected from a patient whose treatment included radiotherapy and nephrectomy. The origin of the receptors is a man between 60 and 75 years old with renal cell carcinoma. CDR3s include the opening cysteine and the closing phenylalanine or tryptophan. Fields, in order: clone size, J gene, D gene, V gene, CDR3 protein, CDR3 DNA. A D gene is named only where the DNA matches it firmly. Size tells how often a clone was seen (once, few, many) or the class of an expanded clone, and some rows leave it out.

once | TRBJ2-5 | NA | TRBV27 | CASSLFFGVRETQYF | TGTGCCAGCAGTTTGTTCTTTGGGGTACGAGAGACCCAGTACTTC
few | TRBJ1-2 | NA | TRBV7-2 | CASSLGQAWGGYTF | TGTGCCAGCAGCTTAGGACAGGCCTGGGGTGGCTACACCTTC
NA | TRBJ2-1 | NA | TRBV14 | CASSQDLGNEQFF | TGTGCCAGCAGCCAAGATCTGGGGAATGAGCAGTTCTTC
NA | TRBJ1-3 | NA | TRBV10-1 | CASSGPSSGNTIYF | TGCGCCAGCAGTGGCCCGTCTTCTGGAAACACCATATATTTT
NA | TRBJ2-7 | TRBD1 | TRBV29-1 | CSVVGGQGSYEQYF | TGCAGCGTTGTTGGGGGACAGGGTTCCTACGAGCAGTACTTC
NA | TRBJ1-1 | TRBD1 | TRBV28 | CASSYRGENTEAFF | TGTGCCAGCAGTTACAGGGGGGAGAACACTGAAGCTTTCTTT
NA | TRBJ2-3 | TRBD1 | TRBV10-3 | CAISGGQASTDTQYF | TGTGCCATCAGCGGGGGACAGGCGAGCACAGATACGCAGTATTTT
once | TRBJ2-3 | NA | TRBV4-1 | CASSVGTLQDTQYF | TGCGCCAGCAGCGTCGGGACCCTACAAGATACGCAGTATTTT
NA | TRBJ1-2 | NA | TRBV11-2 | CASSLIVPNYGYTF | TGTGCCAGCAGCTTAATCGTCCCTAACTATGGCTACACCTTC
NA | TRBJ2-5 | NA | TRBV29-1 | CSATITGQETQYF | TGCAGCGCAACCATTACAGGGCAAGAGACCCAGTACTTC
NA | TRBJ2-5 | TRBD2 | TRBV27 | CATAGVWEGRETQYF | TGTGCCACGGCCGGGGTTTGGGAGGGCCGGGAGACCCAGTACTTC
NA | TRBJ2-5 | NA | TRBV19 | CASSRTGRETQYF | TGTGCCAGTAGTCGAACAGGGCGAGAGACCCAGTACTTC
NA | TRBJ1-4 | NA | TRBV5-4 | CASSSLTDLGGEKLFF | TGTGCCAGCAGCTCGCTGACAGACCTTGGAGGTGAAAAACTGTTTTTT
NA | TRBJ1-1 | NA | TRBV5-1 | CASTTPGTEAFF | TGCGCCAGCACCACCCCGGGGACTGAAGCTTTCTTT
NA | TRBJ2-7 | NA | TRBV6-1 | CASRRESSYEQYF | TGTGCCAGCAGGAGGGAGAGCTCCTACGAGCAGTACTTC
NA | TRBJ2-1 | NA | TRBV4-3 | CASSQELASGLSYNEQFF | TGCGCCAGCAGCCAAGAGCTGGCGTCAGGGCTGTCCTACAATGAGCAGTTCTTC
NA | TRBJ2-1 | TRBD2 | TRBV11-1 | CASSISGRNEQFF | TGTGCCAGCAGCATTAGCGGGAGGAATGAGCAGTTCTTC
NA | TRBJ1-3 | TRBD1 | TRBV2 | CASSQYTGGTGNTIYF | TGTGCCAGCAGTCAATATACAGGGGGCACTGGAAACACCATATATTTT
NA | TRBJ1-4 | NA | TRBV5-1 | CASSFQGGATNEKLFF | TGCGCCAGCAGCTTCCAGGGAGGTGCAACTAATGAAAAACTGTTTTTT
NA | TRBJ2-7 | NA | TRBV6-6 | CASSYLSSEWPYEQYF | TGTGCCAGCAGTTACCTGAGCAGCGAGTGGCCCTACGAGCAGTACTTC
once | TRBJ2-1 | NA | TRBV5-1 | CASSQPEDWNEQFF | TGCGCCAGCAGCCAACCGGAGGACTGGAATGAGCAGTTCTTC
NA | TRBJ2-3 | NA | TRBV7-9 | CASSPRRAESTDTQYF | TGTGCCAGCAGCCCCAGGAGAGCGGAGAGCACAGATACGCAGTATTTT
NA | TRBJ2-7 | TRBD1 | TRBV28 | CASSLPGQGASHLVHEQYF | TGTGCCAGCAGCCTTCCGGGACAGGGGGCGTCACACCTGGTCCACGAGCAGTACTTC
NA | TRBJ1-5 | NA | TRBV7-8 | CASSSEGGFSNQPQHF | TGTGCCAGCAGTTCGGAGGGGGGCTTTAGCAATCAGCCCCAGCATTTT
NA | TRBJ2-4 | NA | TRBV6-5 | CASRAFRTAKNIQYF | TGTGCCAGCAGAGCCTTTAGAACTGCCAAAAACATTCAGTACTTC